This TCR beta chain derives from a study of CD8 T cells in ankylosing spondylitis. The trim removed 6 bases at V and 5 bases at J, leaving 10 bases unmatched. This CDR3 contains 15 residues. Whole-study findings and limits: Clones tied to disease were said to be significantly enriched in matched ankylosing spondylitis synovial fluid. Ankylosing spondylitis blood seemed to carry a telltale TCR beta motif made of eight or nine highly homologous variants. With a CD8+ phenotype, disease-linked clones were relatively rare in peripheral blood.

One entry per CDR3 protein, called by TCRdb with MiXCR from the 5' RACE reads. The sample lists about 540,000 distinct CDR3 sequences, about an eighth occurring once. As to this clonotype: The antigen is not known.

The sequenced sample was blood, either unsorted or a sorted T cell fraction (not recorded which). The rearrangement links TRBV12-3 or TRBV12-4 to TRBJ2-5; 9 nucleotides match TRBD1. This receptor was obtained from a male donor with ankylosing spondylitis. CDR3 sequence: CASSPGTGNGETQYF. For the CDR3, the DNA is TGTGCCAGCAGCCCCGGGACAGGGAATGGGGAGACCCAGTACTTC.